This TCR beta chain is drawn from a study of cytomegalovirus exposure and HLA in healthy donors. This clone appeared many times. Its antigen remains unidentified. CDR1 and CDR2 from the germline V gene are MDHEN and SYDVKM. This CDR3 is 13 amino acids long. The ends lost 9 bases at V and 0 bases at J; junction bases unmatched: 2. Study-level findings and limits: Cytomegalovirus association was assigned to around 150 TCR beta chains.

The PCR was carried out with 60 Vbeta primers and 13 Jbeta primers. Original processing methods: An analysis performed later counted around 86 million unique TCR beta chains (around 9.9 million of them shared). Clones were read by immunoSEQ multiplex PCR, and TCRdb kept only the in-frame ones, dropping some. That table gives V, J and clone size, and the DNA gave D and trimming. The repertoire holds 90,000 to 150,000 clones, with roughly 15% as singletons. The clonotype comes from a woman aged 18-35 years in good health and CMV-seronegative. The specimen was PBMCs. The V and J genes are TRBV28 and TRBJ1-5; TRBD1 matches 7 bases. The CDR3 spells CASRGHSNQPQHF. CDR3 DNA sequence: TGTGCCAGTAGGGGGCATAGCAATCAGCCCCAGCATTTT.